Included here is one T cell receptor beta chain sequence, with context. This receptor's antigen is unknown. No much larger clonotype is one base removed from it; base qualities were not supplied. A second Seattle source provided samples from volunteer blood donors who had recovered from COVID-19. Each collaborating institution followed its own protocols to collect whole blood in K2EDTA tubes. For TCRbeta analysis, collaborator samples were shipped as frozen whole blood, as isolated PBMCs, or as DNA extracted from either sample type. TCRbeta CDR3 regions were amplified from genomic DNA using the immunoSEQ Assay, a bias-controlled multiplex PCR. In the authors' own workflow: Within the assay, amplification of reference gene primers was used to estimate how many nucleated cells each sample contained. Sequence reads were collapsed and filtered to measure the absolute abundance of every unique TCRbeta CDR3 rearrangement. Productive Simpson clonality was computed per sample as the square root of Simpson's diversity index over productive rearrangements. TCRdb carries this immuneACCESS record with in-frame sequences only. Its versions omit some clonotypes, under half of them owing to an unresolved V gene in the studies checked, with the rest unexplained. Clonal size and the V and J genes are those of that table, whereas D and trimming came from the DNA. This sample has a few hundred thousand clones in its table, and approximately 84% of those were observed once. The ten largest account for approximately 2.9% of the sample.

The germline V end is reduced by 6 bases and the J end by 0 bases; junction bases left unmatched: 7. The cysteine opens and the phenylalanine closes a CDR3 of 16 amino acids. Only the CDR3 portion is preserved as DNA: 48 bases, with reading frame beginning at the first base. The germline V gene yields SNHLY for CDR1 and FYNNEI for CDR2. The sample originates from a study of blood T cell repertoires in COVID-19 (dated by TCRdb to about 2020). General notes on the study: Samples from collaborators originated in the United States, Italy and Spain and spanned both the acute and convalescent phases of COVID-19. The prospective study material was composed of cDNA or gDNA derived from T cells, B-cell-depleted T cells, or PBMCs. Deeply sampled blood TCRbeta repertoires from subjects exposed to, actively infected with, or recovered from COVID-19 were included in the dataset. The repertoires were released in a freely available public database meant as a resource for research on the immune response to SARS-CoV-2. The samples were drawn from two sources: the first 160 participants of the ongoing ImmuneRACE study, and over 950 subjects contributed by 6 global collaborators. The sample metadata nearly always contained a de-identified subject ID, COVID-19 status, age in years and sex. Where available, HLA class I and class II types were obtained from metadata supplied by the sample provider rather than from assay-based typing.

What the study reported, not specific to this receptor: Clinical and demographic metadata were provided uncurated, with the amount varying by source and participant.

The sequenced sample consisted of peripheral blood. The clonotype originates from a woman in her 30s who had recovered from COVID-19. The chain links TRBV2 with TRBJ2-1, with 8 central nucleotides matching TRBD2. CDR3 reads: CASSGSGTHSYNEQFF. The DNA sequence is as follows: TGTGCCAGCAGCGGTAGCGGGACCCACTCCTACAATGAGCAGTTCTTC.